This TCR beta chain stems from a study of T cells after yellow fever vaccination. Study-wide points: Contamination of FACS-sorted repertoires by abundant clonotypes from the bulk population could occur. Peak timing came faster in the weaker secondary response, day 5 versus 15.

J lost 0 bases, V lost 3 bases, and 1 base had no gene match. This CDR3 has 15 amino acids. CDR1 LGHNA and CDR2 YSLEER come from the germline V gene. This clonotype has only a few counts. What it recognizes is unknown. A 5'RACE template-switching step, the method used to make TCR cDNA, added a universal primer site and UMIs. TCRdb called the 5' RACE reads again in MiXCR, with one record for every CDR3 protein. The sample gives around 120,000 distinct CDR3 sequences, roughly 15% of which show up once; more than 40% is in the top ten. The chain recombines TRBV4-3 with TRBJ2-1, with TRBD2 identical over 8 bases. This TCR derives from a man between 18 and 29 years old who received the YFV17D yellow fever vaccine. Material: CD8+ T cells sorted from PBMCs, obtained 5 days after the yellow fever booster vaccination. DNA for the CDR3: TGCGCCAGCAGCCAGGGACTAGACTCCTACAATGAGCAGTTCTTC. Amino acid sequence: CASSQGLDSYNEQFF.